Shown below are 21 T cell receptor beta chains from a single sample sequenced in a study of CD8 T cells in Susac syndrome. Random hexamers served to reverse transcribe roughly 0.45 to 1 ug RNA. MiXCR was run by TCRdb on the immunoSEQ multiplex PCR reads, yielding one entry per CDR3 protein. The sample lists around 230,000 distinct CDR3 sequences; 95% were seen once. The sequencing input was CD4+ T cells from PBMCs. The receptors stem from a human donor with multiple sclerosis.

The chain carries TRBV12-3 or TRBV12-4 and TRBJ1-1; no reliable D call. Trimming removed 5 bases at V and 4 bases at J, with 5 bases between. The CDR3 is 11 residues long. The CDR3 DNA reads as TGTGCCAGCAGTCACGGCACTGAAGCTTTCTTT. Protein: CASSHGTEAFF.

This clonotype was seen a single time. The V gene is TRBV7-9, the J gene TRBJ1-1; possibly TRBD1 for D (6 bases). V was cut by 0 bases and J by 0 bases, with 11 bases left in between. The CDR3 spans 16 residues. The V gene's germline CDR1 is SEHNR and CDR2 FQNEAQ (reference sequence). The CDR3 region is CASSLANWDMNTEAFF. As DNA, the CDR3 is TGTGCCAGCAGCTTAGCGAATTGGGACATGAACACTGAAGCTTTCTTT.

CDR3 amino acids: CASTLGQGNYGYTF. The CDR3 nucleotides are TGTGCCAGCACCCTGGGACAGGGAAACTATGGCTACACCTTC. The V call is TRBV5-4, the J call TRBJ1-2, with 9 bases fitting TRBD1. Germline V gives CDR1 SGHNT, CDR2 YYREEE (reference sequence). This CDR3 is built from 14 residues. V lost 6 bases to trimming and J lost 2 bases; unmatched junction nucleotides: 5.

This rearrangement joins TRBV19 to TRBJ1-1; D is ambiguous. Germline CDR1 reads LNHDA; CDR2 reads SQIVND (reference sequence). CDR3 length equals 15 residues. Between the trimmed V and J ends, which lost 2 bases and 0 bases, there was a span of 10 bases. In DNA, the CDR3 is TGTGCCAGTAGTATAACGGCACAGCTGAACACTGAAGCTTTCTTT. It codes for CASSITAQLNTEAFF.

The CDR3 DNA follows: TGTGCCAGCAGACCCAATGTAGCCAAAAACATTCAGTACTTC. The encoded protein is CASRPNVAKNIQYF. The chain is built from TRBV27 and TRBJ2-4; no firm D call. Germline CDR1 is MNHEY and CDR2 is SMNVEV (reference sequence). Trimming left V 6 bases short and J 0 bases short, with 9 bases between. The CDR3 has 14 residues.

The CDR3 coding sequence is TGTGCCAGCAGCCGGACAGTTCTCACTGAAGCTTTCTTT. Translating gives CASSRTVLTEAFF. J is TRBJ1-1 and V is TRBV2; D is perhaps TRBD1 (6 bases). Trimming removed 6 bases at V and 4 bases at J, with 12 bases between. The CDR3 runs 13 residues. From germline, CDR1 is SNHLY and CDR2 FYNNEI.

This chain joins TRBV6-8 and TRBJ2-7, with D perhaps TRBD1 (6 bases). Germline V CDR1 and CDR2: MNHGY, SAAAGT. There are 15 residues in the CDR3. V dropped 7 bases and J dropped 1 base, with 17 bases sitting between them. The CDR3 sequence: CASKQIRGKSYEQYF. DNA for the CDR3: TGTGCCAGCAAACAAATCAGGGGAAAGTCCTACGAGCAGTACTTC.

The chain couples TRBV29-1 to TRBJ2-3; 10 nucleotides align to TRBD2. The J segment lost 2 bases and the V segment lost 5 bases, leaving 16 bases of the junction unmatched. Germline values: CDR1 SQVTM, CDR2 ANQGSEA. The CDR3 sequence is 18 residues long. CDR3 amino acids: CSVRRPAGGNLNTDTQYF. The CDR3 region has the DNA TGCAGCGTTAGGAGACCAGCGGGAGGGAATCTAAACACAGATACGCAGTATTTT.

CDR3 sequence: CASSTLTSGTYNEQFF. CDR3 nucleotide sequence: TGCGCCAGCAGCACCCTGACTAGCGGGACTTACAATGAGCAGTTCTTC. The rearrangement joins TRBV5-1 to TRBJ2-1, with TRBD2 identical over 11 bases. Germline CDR1 and CDR2: SGHRS and YFSETQ. There are 16 residues in the CDR3. V dropped 4 bases and J dropped 4; count of bases not matched to a gene: 7.

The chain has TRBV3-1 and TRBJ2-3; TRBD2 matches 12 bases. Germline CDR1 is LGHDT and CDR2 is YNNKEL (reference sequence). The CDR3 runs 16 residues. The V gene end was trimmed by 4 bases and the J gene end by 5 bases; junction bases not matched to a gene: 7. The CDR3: CASSPRTSGAGDTQYF. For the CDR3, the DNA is TGTGCCAGCAGCCCCCGGACTAGCGGGGCGGGAGATACGCAGTATTTT.

CDR3 DNA sequence: TGCAGCGTTTATATAGTGGTGGGCGCGGGCGAGCAGTACTTC. Its protein product is CSVYIVVGAGEQYF. This chain connects TRBV29-1 to TRBJ2-7; a possible D gene is TRBD2 (5 bases). The V end was cut by 5 bases, the J end by 6 bases, with 20 bases between. This CDR3 is 14 amino acids long. CDR1 is SQVTM, CDR2 ANQGSEA, per germline.

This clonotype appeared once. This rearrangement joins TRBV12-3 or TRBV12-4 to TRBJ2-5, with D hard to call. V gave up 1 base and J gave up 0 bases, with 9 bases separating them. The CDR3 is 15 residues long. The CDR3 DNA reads TGTGCCAGCAGTTTAGGAAGGTTGTACCAAGAGACCCAGTACTTC. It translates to CASSLGRLYQETQYF.

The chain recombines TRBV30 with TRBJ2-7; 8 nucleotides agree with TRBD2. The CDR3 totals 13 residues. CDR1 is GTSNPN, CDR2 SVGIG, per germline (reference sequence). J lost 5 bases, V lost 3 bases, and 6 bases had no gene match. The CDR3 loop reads CAWRGLVRDEQYF. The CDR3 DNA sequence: TGTGCCTGGAGGGGACTAGTTCGGGACGAGCAGTACTTC. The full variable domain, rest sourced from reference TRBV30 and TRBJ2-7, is SQTIHQWPATLVQPVGSPLSLECTVEGTSNPNLYWYRQAAGRGLQLLFYSVGIGQISSEVPQNLSASRPQDRQFILSSKKLLLSDSGFYLCAWRGLVRDEQYFGPGTRLTVT.

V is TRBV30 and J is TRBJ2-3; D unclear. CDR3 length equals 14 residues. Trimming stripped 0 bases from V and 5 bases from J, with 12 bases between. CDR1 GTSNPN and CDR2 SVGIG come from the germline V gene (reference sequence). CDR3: CAWSVSRTEDTQYF. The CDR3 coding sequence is TGTGCCTGGAGTGTGTCTAGGACGGAAGATACGCAGTATTTT.

As DNA, the CDR3 is TGCAGCGGCGGGAGGGGTCACGAGCAGTACTTC. This encodes CSGGRGHEQYF. The chain joins TRBV29-1 to TRBJ2-7; 9 bases agree with TRBD2. J was trimmed by 5 bases and V by 7 bases; bases with no gene match: 3. CDR1 and CDR2 (germline): SQVTM, ANQGSEA. There are 11 residues in the CDR3.

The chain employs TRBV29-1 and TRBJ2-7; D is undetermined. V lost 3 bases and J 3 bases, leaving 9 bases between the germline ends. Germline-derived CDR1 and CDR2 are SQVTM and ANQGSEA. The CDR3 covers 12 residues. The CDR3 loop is CSVEDRSYEQYF. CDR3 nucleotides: TGCAGCGTTGAGGATCGGAGCTACGAGCAGTACTTC.

The CDR3 DNA reads TGTGCCAGCAGCACTAGCGGGTCCGGACCCTACGAGCAGTACTTC. This gives the protein CASSTSGSGPYEQYF. This chain connects TRBV13 to TRBJ2-7, with 9 bases that match TRBD2. Germline CDR1 PRHDT, CDR2 FYEKMQ (reference sequence). This CDR3 comprises 15 residues. V trimming: 5 bases; J trimming: 2 bases; junction bases outside the gene matches: 7.

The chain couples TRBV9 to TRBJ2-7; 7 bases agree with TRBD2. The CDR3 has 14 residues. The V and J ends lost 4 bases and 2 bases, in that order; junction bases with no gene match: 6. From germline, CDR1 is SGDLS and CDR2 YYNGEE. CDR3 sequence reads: CASSRRLAAYEQYF. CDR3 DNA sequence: TGTGCCAGCAGCCGCCGACTAGCAGCCTACGAGCAGTACTTC. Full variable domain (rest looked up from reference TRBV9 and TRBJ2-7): DSGVTQTPKHLITATGQRVTLRCSPRSGDLSVYWYQQSLDQGLQFLIQYYNGEERAKGNILERFSAQQFPDLHSELNLSSLELGDSALYFCASSRRLAAYEQYFGPGTRLTVT.

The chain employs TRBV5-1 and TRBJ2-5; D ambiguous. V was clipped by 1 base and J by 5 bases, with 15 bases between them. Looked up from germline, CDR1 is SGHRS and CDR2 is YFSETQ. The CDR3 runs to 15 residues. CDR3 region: CASSLTFSPGETQYF. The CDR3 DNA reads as TGCGCCAGCAGCTTGACGTTTTCCCCTGGGGAGACCCAGTACTTC.

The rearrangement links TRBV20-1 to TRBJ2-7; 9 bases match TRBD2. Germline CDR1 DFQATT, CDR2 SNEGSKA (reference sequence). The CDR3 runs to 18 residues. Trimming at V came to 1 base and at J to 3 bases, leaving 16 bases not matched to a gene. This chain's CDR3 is CSARVIVSGGRVNYEQYF. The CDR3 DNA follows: TGCAGTGCTAGAGTGATCGTATCTGGCGGGAGGGTGAACTACGAGCAGTACTTC.

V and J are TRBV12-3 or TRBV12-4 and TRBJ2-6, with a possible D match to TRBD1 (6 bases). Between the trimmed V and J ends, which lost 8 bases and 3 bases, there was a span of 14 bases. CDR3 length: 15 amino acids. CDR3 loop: CASGQTGIGANVLTF. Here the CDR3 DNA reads TGTGCCAGCGGACAGACAGGCATTGGGGCCAACGTCCTGACTTTC.